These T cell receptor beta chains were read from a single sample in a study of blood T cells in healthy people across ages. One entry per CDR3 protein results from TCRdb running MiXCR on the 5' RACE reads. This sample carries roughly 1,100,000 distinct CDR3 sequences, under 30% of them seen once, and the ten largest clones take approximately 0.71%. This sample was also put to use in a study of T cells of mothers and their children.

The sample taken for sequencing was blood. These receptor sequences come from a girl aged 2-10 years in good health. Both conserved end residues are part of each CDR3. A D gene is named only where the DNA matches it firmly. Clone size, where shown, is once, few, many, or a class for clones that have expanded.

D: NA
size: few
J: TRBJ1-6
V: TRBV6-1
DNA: TGTGCCAGCAGTGAAGTCTTTAGAAATTCACCCCTCCACTTT
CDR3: CASSEVFRNSPLHF

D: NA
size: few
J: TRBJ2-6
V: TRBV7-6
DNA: TGTGCCAGCAGCCCTGCGGGACATCTAGGCTCTGGGGCCAACGTCCTGACTTTC
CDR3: CASSPAGHLGSGANVLTF

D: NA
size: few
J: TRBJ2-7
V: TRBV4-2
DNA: TGTGCCAGCAGCTCCGGTGGCGGGATATACGAGCAGTACTTC
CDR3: CASSSGGGIYEQYF

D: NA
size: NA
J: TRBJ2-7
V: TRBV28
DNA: TGTGCCAGCAATAACACGCCCCGAGAGCAGTACTTC
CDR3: CASNNTPREQYF

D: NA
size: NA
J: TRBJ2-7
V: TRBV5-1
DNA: TGCGCCAGCAGCTTGCGGGGCTGGGGTAACGAGCAGTACTTC
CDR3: CASSLRGWGNEQYF

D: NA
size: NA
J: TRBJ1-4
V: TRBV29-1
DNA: TGCAGCGTTGAAGCGGACGACGGGACCGGCTTTTTT
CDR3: CSVEADDGTGFF

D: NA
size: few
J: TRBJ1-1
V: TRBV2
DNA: TGTGCCAGCAGTGAATTCTGGGACACTGAAGCTTTCTTT
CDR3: CASSEFWDTEAFF

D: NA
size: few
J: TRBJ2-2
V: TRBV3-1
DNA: TGTGCCAGCAGCCAAGGTCCGGGTGGCACCGGGGAGCTGTTTTTT
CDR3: CASSQGPGGTGELFF

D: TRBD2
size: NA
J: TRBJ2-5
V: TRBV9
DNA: TGTGCCAGCAGCCCCCCCGGGACTAGCGAGCTAAAAGAGACCCAGTACTTC
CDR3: CASSPPGTSELKETQYF

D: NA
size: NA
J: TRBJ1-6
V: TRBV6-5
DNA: TGTGCCAGCAGTTACTCGGAGGCCCCACGGGAATCACCCCTCCACTTT
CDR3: CASSYSEAPRESPLHF

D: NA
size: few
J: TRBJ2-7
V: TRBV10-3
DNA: TGTGCCATCGTTGGGGCTAGCGAGGACGAGCAGTACTTC
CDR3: CAIVGASEDEQYF

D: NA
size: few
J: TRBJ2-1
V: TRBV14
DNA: TGTGCCAGCAGCCAAGATAATTATCGGGCTGGTCTTAATGAGCAGTTCTTC
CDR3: CASSQDNYRAGLNEQFF

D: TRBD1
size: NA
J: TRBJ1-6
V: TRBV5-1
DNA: TGCGCCAGCAGCTTCCTACAGGGGGCCGACTCACCCCTCCACTTT
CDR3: CASSFLQGADSPLHF

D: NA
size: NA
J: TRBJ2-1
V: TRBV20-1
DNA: TGCAGTGCGAGGTGGTCCCCTTCCTACAATGAGCAGTTCTTC
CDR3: CSARWSPSYNEQFF

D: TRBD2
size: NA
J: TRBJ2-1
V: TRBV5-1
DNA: TGCGCCAGCAGCTTTGGGACTAGCGCGGTCAATGAGCAGTTCTTC
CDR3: CASSFGTSAVNEQFF